A single sample gave rise to the 23 T cell receptor beta chains below, sequenced in a study of radiation and T cells in renal cell carcinoma (dated by TCRdb to about 2020). The time point label, read with the paper, signifies: blood 4 weeks post-SBRT, at nephrectomy. Read against the paper, the sample's treatment or condition label means: 15 Gy SBRT to primary tumor, nephrectomy 4 weeks later. The library was made by the immunoSEQ multiplex PCR assay. TCRdb's version of the immuneACCESS table is confined to in-frame rearrangements and falls short of the full clone set. An unresolved V gene accounts for under half of the shortfall where checked; the remainder is of unknown origin. This sample is represented by about 43,000 clones; roughly four fifths of them were singletons. Together, the top ten hold about 25% of the sample. The specimen comprised blood, sampled from a patient whose treatment included radiotherapy and nephrectomy. The receptors shown here come from a woman in her 70s with renal cell carcinoma.

The gene calls are TRBV6-4 and TRBJ1-5; the match to TRBD1 covers 7 bases. The CDR3 has 14 amino acids. Germline values: CDR1 MRHNA, CDR2 SNTAGT. V was clipped by 3 bases and J by 7 bases; unmatched bases: 6. The CDR3 nucleotides read TGTGCCAGCAGTGAGGGGACAGTCGGACAGCCCCAGCATTTT. It translates to CASSEGTVGQPQHF.

V usage is TRBV7-2 and J usage is TRBJ2-7, with unresolved D. V gave up 3 bases and J gave up 2 bases, with 8 bases separating them. The CDR3 runs 13 residues. The germline gives CDR1 SGHTA, CDR2 FQGNSA. CDR3 nucleotide sequence: TGTGCCAGCAGCTTCGGACGGGCCTACGAGCAGTACTTC. It encodes CASSFGRAYEQYF. Full variable domain (missing parts from reference TRBV7-2 and TRBJ2-7): GAGVSQSPSNKVTEKGKDVELRCDPISGHTALYWYRQSLGQGLEFLIYFQGNSAPDKSGLPSDRFSAERTGGSVSTLTIQRTQQEDSAVYLCASSFGRAYEQYFGPGTRLTVT.

This clone has only a few counts. The rearrangement uses TRBV28 and TRBJ1-5, with 7 bases fitting TRBD1. CDR1 is MDHEN, CDR2 SYDVKM, per germline. This CDR3 is built from 14 residues. After removal of 6 bases from V and 5 bases from J, the junction contained 7 bases not matched to a gene. The CDR3 nucleotides are TGTGCCAGCAGCGAAGGGACAGAGTATCAGCCCCAGCATTTT. Translation: CASSEGTEYQPQHF.

The chain links TRBV5-1 to TRBJ2-7, with D possibly matching TRBD1 (6 bases). The CDR3 has 14 residues. V lost 0 bases, J lost 7 bases, and 14 bases lay in between. Germline CDR1 and CDR2: SGHRS and YFSETQ. The CDR3 region is CASSLDGQWIEQYF. CDR3 coding DNA: TGCGCCAGCAGCTTGGATGGACAGTGGATTGAGCAGTACTTC.

The rearrangement joins TRBV7-8 to TRBJ2-7; 9 positions agree with TRBD1. CDR3 size: 14 residues. Unmatched junction bases numbered 8, after V lost 5 bases and J lost 6 bases. CDR1 is SGHVS, CDR2 FQNEAQ, per germline. The CDR3 reads CASSQYRGRTEQYF. The CDR3 coding sequence is TGTGCCAGCAGCCAGTACAGGGGGCGCACCGAGCAGTACTTC. The full variable domain, completed using reference TRBV7-8 and TRBJ2-7, is GAGVSQSPRYKVAKRGQDVALRCDPISGHVSLFWYQQALGQGPEFLTYFQNEAQLDKSGLPSDRFFAERPEGSVSTLKIQRTQQEDSAVYLCASSQYRGRTEQYFGPGTRLTVT.

V usage is TRBV16 and J usage is TRBJ1-3, with 8 bases fitting TRBD1. Germline loops: CDR1 KGHSY, CDR2 FQNENV. CDR3 size: 16 residues. The J segment lost 0 bases and the V segment lost 0 bases, leaving 1 base of the junction unmatched. This CDR3 reads CASSQSDRVSGNTIYF. Here the CDR3 DNA reads TGTGCCAGCAGCCAATCGGACAGGGTCTCTGGAAACACCATATATTTT.

V gene TRBV11-2 combines with J gene TRBJ1-2; D gene unclear. Germline CDR1 reads SGHAT; CDR2 reads FQNNGV. CDR3 length: 14 residues. Trimming stripped 0 bases from V and 2 bases from J, with 7 bases between. DNA of the CDR3: TGTGCCAGCAGCTTAGATTGGGAGAACTATGGCTACACCTTC. The encoded protein is CASSLDWENYGYTF.

V is TRBV18 and J is TRBJ2-3; D is uncertain. This CDR3 is 15 amino acids long. V lost 3 bases and J lost 0, with 10 bases in between. CDR1 KGHSH and CDR2 LQKENI come from the germline V gene. The CDR3 DNA reads as TGTGCCAGCTCACCCTACAAGACTAGCACAGATACGCAGTATTTT. Its protein product is CASSPYKTSTDTQYF.

CDR3 sequence (DNA): TGTGCCACCAGCAGAGATTATGAGGTCAGGAACTACACCTTC. It yields the protein CATSRDYEVRNYTF. The rearrangement joins TRBV15 to TRBJ1-2; D remains unclear. CDR1 LNHNV and CDR2 YYDKDF come from the germline V gene (reference sequence). The CDR3 runs to 14 residues. V lost 0 bases and J 10 bases, leaving 15 bases between the germline ends.

This chain links TRBV29-1 with TRBJ2-1; unclear D gene. The V gene's germline CDR1 is SQVTM and CDR2 ANQGSEA. The CDR3 runs 13 residues. Trimming removed 4 bases from V and 7 bases from J, with 14 bases in between. In DNA, the CDR3 is TGCAGCGTTGCGGCAAATGCGGTAAATGAGCAGTTCTTC. Protein: CSVAANAVNEQFF.

The chain has TRBV29-1 and TRBJ2-7, with D tentatively TRBD1 (6 bases). Trimming pared 4 bases from V and 6 bases from J, leaving 10 bases between. The CDR3 is 11 residues long. Germline lookup yields CDR1 SQVTM and CDR2 ANQGSEA. The CDR3 bases are TGCAGCGTTGTTAGAGGGGGCGAGCAGTACTTC. Its translation: CSVVRGGEQYF.

This chain joins TRBV19 and TRBJ1-1; 10 nucleotides match TRBD1. The CDR3 covers 17 residues. In germline, CDR1 is LNHDA, CDR2 SQIVND (reference sequence). The ends lost 1 base at V and 5 bases at J; junction bases unmatched: 10. CDR3 loop: CASSIVPGQGSRTEAFF. The CDR3 region has the DNA TGTGCCAGTAGTATAGTCCCGGGACAGGGGTCGCGAACTGAAGCTTTCTTT.

The chain links TRBV19 to TRBJ1-2; the D gene is possibly TRBD1 (5 bases). The V and J ends lost 5 bases and 8 bases respectively, with 15 bases between them. CDR3 length: 13 amino acids. Germline V gives CDR1 LNHDA, CDR2 SQIVND (reference sequence). The CDR3 region has the DNA TGTGCCAGTAGTGTGGGACCGGGTACGGGCTACACCTTC. It yields the protein CASSVGPGTGYTF.

This clone was counted a single time. V is TRBV29-1 and J is TRBJ2-1; weak D call: TRBD2 (6 bases). Germline values: CDR1 SQVTM, CDR2 ANQGSEA. There are 13 residues in the CDR3. Deletions cut 2 bases from V and 4 bases from J, with 9 bases between. CDR3 protein: CSVEQGLYNEQFF. CDR3 nucleotides: TGCAGCGTTGAACAGGGACTTTACAATGAGCAGTTCTTC.

This chain joins TRBV18 and TRBJ1-2, with a possible D match to TRBD1 (5 bases). Germline V CDR1 and CDR2: KGHSH, LQKENI. This CDR3 is 18 amino acids long. V shed 3 bases and J shed 4 bases, with 24 bases lying between them. CDR3 in amino acids: CASSPGGLGGSAPYGYTF. The CDR3, as DNA: TGTGCCAGCTCACCTGGGGGACTCGGGGGTTCTGCCCCCTATGGCTACACCTTC.

The chain is built from TRBV10-3 and TRBJ2-7, with D perhaps assigned TRBD1 or TRBD2 (5 bases each). V lost 9 bases to trimming and J lost 5 bases, with 20 bases between them. The CDR3 loop spans 14 amino acids. Per germline, CDR1 ENHRY and CDR2 SYGVKD. CDR3 sequence: CAIENGAPGNEQYF. The CDR3 DNA follows: TGTGCCATTGAAAACGGGGCCCCGGGGAACGAGCAGTACTTC.

The gene calls are TRBV29-1 and TRBJ2-3, with 7 bases matching TRBD2. Germline V gene lookup returns CDR1 SQVTM and CDR2 ANQGSEA. With V trimmed by 3 bases and J by 0 bases, 3 bases remained unmatched. CDR3 length: 14 amino acids. The CDR3 region is CSVEVRGSTDTQYF. In DNA, the CDR3 is TGCAGCGTTGAGGTGCGGGGGAGCACAGATACGCAGTATTTT.

The V gene is TRBV5-1, the J gene TRBJ2-6; the D gene is possibly TRBD1 (5 bases). Germline V CDR1 and CDR2: SGHRS, YFSETQ. This CDR3 is 17 amino acids long. The V end lost 4 bases, the J end lost 2 bases, and 16 bases lay between the germline ends. In DNA, the CDR3 is TGCGCCAGCAGCCCTATTCCGCTAGGGGCTGGGGCCAACGTCCTGACTTTC. Its protein product is CASSPIPLGAGANVLTF.

This clone was picked up one time. The chain combines TRBV5-6 with TRBJ1-1; D uncertain. CDR3 length: 14 residues. CDR1 and CDR2 (germline): SGHDT, YYEEEE. The V end lost 1 base, the J end lost 7 bases, and 14 bases lay between the germline ends. This chain's CDR3 is CASSLWQAKGEAFF. The CDR3 coding sequence is TGTGCCAGCAGCTTGTGGCAGGCGAAGGGTGAAGCTTTCTTT.

This clone was found a few times. This chain uses TRBV19 with TRBJ2-1; TRBD2 aligns across 9 bases. This CDR3 contains 15 residues. V lost 4 bases and J lost 4; bases outside the gene matches: 5. The germline V gene has CDR1 LNHDA and CDR2 SQIVND (reference sequence). For the CDR3, the DNA is TGTGCCAGTAGTAGCCTGACTAGCGGATACAATGAGCAGTTCTTC. Amino acid sequence: CASSSLTSGYNEQFF.

This clone occurred a few times. The chain carries TRBV7-9 and TRBJ1-2; a possible D gene is TRBD1 (6 bases). CDR1 is SEHNR and CDR2 is FQNEAQ in the germline V gene (reference sequence). Between the trimmed V and J ends, which lost 7 bases and 3 bases, there was a span of 18 bases. The CDR3 length is 15 residues. CDR3 DNA sequence: TGTGCCAGCACGAGCGGGGGGGCGCATTACTATGGCTACACCTTC. Its protein product is CASTSGGAHYYGYTF.

The V and J genes are TRBV15 and TRBJ2-5; TRBD2 matches at 13 bases. The V gene end was trimmed by 1 base and the J gene end by 4 bases; junction bases not matched to a gene: 6. Germline CDR1 LNHNV, CDR2 YYDKDF (reference sequence). The CDR3 contains 17 residues. CDR3 nucleotides: TGTGCCACCAGCAGAGGATCCTGGACTAGCGGGGGAGAGACCCAGTACTTC. This gives the protein CATSRGSWTSGGETQYF.

The sample holds a few counts of this clone. The chain employs TRBV19 and TRBJ1-1, with 8 bases matching TRBD1. Germline-derived CDR1 and CDR2 are LNHDA and SQIVND (reference sequence). This CDR3 is 15 amino acids long. V gave up 5 bases and J gave up 1 base; unmatched junction bases: 6. CDR3 loop: CASSSTGVGNTEAFF. The CDR3 DNA follows: TGTGCCAGTAGTTCGACAGGGGTAGGGAACACTGAAGCTTTCTTT.